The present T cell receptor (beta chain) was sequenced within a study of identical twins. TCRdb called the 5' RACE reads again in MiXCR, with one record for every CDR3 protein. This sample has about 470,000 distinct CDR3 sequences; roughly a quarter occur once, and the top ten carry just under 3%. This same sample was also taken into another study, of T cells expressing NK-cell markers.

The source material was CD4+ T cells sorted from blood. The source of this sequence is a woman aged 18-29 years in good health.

CDR3 DNA: TGCAGTGCCCGGACGGCCGCTAACTATGGCTACACCTTC. Its translation: CSARTAANYGYTF. This sequence joins TRBV20-1 and TRBJ1-2; D unresolved. Germline loops: CDR1 DFQATT, CDR2 SNEGSKA (reference sequence). CDR3 length: 13 residues. Deletions cut 6 bases from V and 0 bases from J, with 11 bases between.